The 24 T cell receptor beta chains reported below all come from one sample, sequenced in a study of breast tumors, draining lymph nodes, adjacent tissues. The lymph nodes were axillary draining lymph nodes from breast cancer patients. TCRdb re-called the multiplex PCR reads with MiXCR, one entry per CDR3 protein. The data show 200,000 to 250,000 distinct CDR3 sequences, with under 35% seen just once and 3% to 4.5% held by the top ten. The sample consisted of axillary lymph node tissue. Receptors were obtained from a female donor with breast cancer. Some clones in this sample may be carry-over from other donors' samples.

The J gene is TRBJ2-7, the V gene TRBV6-5; perhaps D is TRBD1 or TRBD2 (7 bases each). The CDR3 contains 14 residues. With 5 bases removed from V and 3 bases from J, the gap between germline ends came to 14 bases. CDR1 MNHEY and CDR2 SVGAGI come from the germline V gene. As DNA, the CDR3 is TGTGCCAGCAGTCACCAGGGGGGGGGCTACGAGCAGTACTTC. Protein: CASSHQGGGYEQYF.

As for this clonotype: It may be a read error: a sequence one base away is much more abundant. V is TRBV6-1 and J is TRBJ2-5; D is uncertain. V gave up 8 bases and J gave up 1 base, with 11 bases separating them. In germline, CDR1 is MNHNS, CDR2 SASEGT. The length of the CDR3 is 13 residues. The CDR3 reads CASAPARQETQYF. In DNA form, the CDR3 reads TGTGCCAGCGCTCCGGCGCGCCAAGAGACCCAGTACTTC.

The chain carries TRBV25-1 and TRBJ1-2; 9 bases are shared with TRBD1. Per germline, CDR1 MGHDK and CDR2 SYGVNS. The V gene end was trimmed by 8 bases and the J gene end by 0 bases; junction bases not matched to a gene: 4. The CDR3 is 14 residues long. CDR3 loop: CASGQGLSNYGYTF. Here the CDR3 DNA reads TGTGCCAGCGGACAGGGGTTATCTAACTATGGCTACACCTTC.

This clonotype was counted at least ten times. The chain couples TRBV20-1 to TRBJ2-2; the match to TRBD2 covers 11 bases. Germline CDR1 is DFQATT and CDR2 is SNEGSKA (reference sequence). This CDR3 spans 16 amino acids. V lost 0 bases, J lost 6 bases, and 6 bases stayed unmatched. CDR3 sequence: CSAREGLAGGAGELFF. CDR3 in DNA: TGCAGTGCTAGAGAAGGGCTAGCGGGAGGCGCCGGGGAGCTGTTTTTT.

About this clonotype itself: This may come from a read error, since a much larger clone is one base off. The rearrangement uses TRBV5-5 and TRBJ2-3; tentative D call: TRBD2 (5 bases). This CDR3 has 15 amino acids. Per the germline V gene, CDR1 is SGHKS and CDR2 is YYEKEE (reference sequence). CDR3 coding DNA: TGTGCCGGCAGCTTGGAAGGAGGTAGCACAGATACGCAGTATTTT. This sequence encodes CAGSLEGGSTDTQYF.

The rearrangement links TRBV6-1 to TRBJ2-5; 12 positions agree with TRBD2. The germline V gene has CDR1 MNHNS and CDR2 SASEGT. The CDR3 totals 19 residues. The V and J ends lost 5 bases and 7 bases, in that order; junction bases with no gene match: 20. CDR3: CASSKVVPPSGRAGGTQYF. The CDR3 region has the DNA TGTGCCAGCAGTAAAGTAGTCCCCCCTAGCGGGAGGGCCGGAGGGACCCAGTACTTC.

A word on this clonotype: Being one base from a much bigger clone, this may be a read error. V gene TRBV20-1 combines with J gene TRBJ2-1; a possible D gene is TRBD1 (6 bases). The CDR3 consists of 14 residues. V lost 6 bases and J 9 bases, leaving 21 bases between the germline ends. Germline V gives CDR1 DFQATT, CDR2 SNEGSKA (reference sequence). The DNA of the CDR3 is TGCAGTGCCAACCCCGGGACAACGGATACTGAGCAGTTCTTC. Its translation: CSANPGTTDTEQFF.

This clonotype occurred many times. The chain employs TRBV5-1 and TRBJ2-1; TRBD1 might be the D (7 bases). CDR3 size: 14 residues. The germline V gene has CDR1 SGHRS and CDR2 YFSETQ. The V end lost 1 base, the J end lost 7 bases, and 12 bases lay between the germline ends. The CDR3 sequence: CASSLWSGGNEQFF. The CDR3 DNA is TGCGCCAGCAGCTTGTGGTCAGGGGGGAATGAGCAGTTCTTC.

The rearrangement uses TRBV18 and TRBJ2-7; possibly TRBD2 for D (5 bases). This CDR3 has 15 residues. The germline V gene has CDR1 KGHSH and CDR2 LQKENI. Trimming stripped 1 base from V and 4 bases from J, with 14 bases between. The CDR3 nucleotides are TGTGCCAGCTCACCACTCTATGGTCCGGGATACGAGCAGTACTTC. Translating it yields CASSPLYGPGYEQYF.

The chain combines TRBV6-6 with TRBJ1-3; 7 positions match TRBD1. The tail of the sequence fits TRBJ2-3 better, so the J call may be wrong. CDR1 is MNHNY and CDR2 is SVGAGI in the germline V gene (reference sequence). This CDR3 has 14 amino acids. CDR3 bases: TGTGCCAGCAGACCCGGACAGGACACAGATACGCAGTATTTT. Its protein is CASRPGQDTDTQYF.

Worth noting for this clonotype: A junction boundary mismatches the germline segment, possibly from a read error. The CDR3 loop reads CASSRQGFYGQYF. DNA for the CDR3: TGTGCCAGCAGCCGACAGGGGTTCTACGGGCAGTACTTC. This chain connects TRBV6-1 to TRBJ2-7; 8 positions agree with TRBD1. The germline V gene has CDR1 MNHNS and CDR2 SASEGT. CDR3 length equals 13 residues.

The rearrangement uses TRBV28 and TRBJ1-2; D is perhaps TRBD1 (6 bases). V gave up 6 bases and J gave up 4 bases, with 18 bases separating them. Germline CDR1 and CDR2: MDHEN and SYDVKM. There are 15 residues in the CDR3. For the CDR3, the DNA is TGTGCCAGCAGACCTCACCGGGACAAAGGCTATGGCTACACCTTC. It is translated as CASRPHRDKGYGYTF.

This clonotype has just one count. The DNA of the CDR3 is TGTGCCAGCAGCTTCCCCACTGCAAACAATGAGCAGTTCTTC. Amino acid sequence: CASSFPTANNEQFF. The chain uses TRBV2 and TRBJ2-1; D unclear. Looked up from germline, CDR1 is SNHLY and CDR2 is FYNNEI. Trimming shortened V by 6 bases and J by 5 bases, and 14 bases separated the two germline ends. The CDR3 has 14 amino acids.

This clonotype was seen only a few times. CDR3 coding DNA: TGTGCCAGCAGTCCGACAGGGTACTATGGCTACACCTTC. Encoded protein: CASSPTGYYGYTF. V and J are TRBV28 and TRBJ1-2; 7 positions match TRBD1. CDR1 is MDHEN, CDR2 SYDVKM, per germline. This CDR3 has 13 residues. The ends lost 5 bases at V and 3 bases at J; junction bases unmatched: 3.

V gene TRBV28 combines with J gene TRBJ1-2, with D perhaps TRBD1 (6 bases). The CDR3 length is 14 residues. V gave up 7 bases and J gave up 5 bases, with 17 bases separating them. Germline CDR1 and CDR2: MDHEN and SYDVKM. The chain's CDR3 is CASIPGTKGYGYTF. The CDR3 DNA is TGTGCCAGCATTCCCGGGACAAAGGGGTATGGCTACACCTTC.

This clonotype was seen many times. The rearrangement uses TRBV7-2 and TRBJ1-4; TRBD1 is a possible D gene (6 bases). The CDR3 runs 13 residues. V was cut by 5 bases and J by 7 bases, with 11 bases left in between. Germline V lookup: CDR1 SGHTA, CDR2 FQGNSA. CDR3 protein: CASSRNRAEKLFF. Written as DNA, the CDR3 is TGTGCCAGCAGCAGAAACAGGGCTGAAAAACTGTTTTTT.

This clonotype occurred many times. The genes are TRBV20-1 and TRBJ2-3; D is unclear. Germline CDR1 is DFQATT and CDR2 is SNEGSKA (reference sequence). The CDR3 extends over 14 amino acids. The V gene lost 0 bases and the J gene lost 8 bases, with 15 bases spanning the gap. CDR3 in amino acids: CSARDVRKLSTQYF. CDR3 sequence (DNA): TGCAGTGCTAGAGATGTAAGAAAGCTCTCTACGCAGTATTTT.

This clonotype came up a few times. V and J are TRBV6-1 and TRBJ1-2; D is undetermined. Trimming took 7 bases from V and 2 from J, leaving 5 bases between them. The CDR3 has 11 residues. Germline V lookup: CDR1 MNHNS, CDR2 SASEGT. CDR3 nucleotide sequence: TGTGCCAGCAATCCAAACTATGGCTACACCTTC. It specifies CASNPNYGYTF.

The chain joins TRBV19 to TRBJ2-5; 8 nucleotides match TRBD1. J gave up 5 bases and V 5 bases, and 10 bases lay outside the gene matches. CDR1 and CDR2 from the germline V gene are LNHDA and SQIVND (reference sequence). This CDR3 region has 15 residues. The CDR3 DNA follows: TGTGCCAGTAGTGATGGAGGACAGGGCGTGGAGACCCAGTACTTC. It is translated as CASSDGGQGVETQYF.

This clonotype was recorded at least ten times. This chain connects TRBV19 to TRBJ2-2, with 8 nucleotides matching TRBD1. The CDR3 is 14 amino acids. V gave up 7 bases and J gave up 7 bases; unmatched junction bases: 8. Germline V gene data show CDR1 as LNHDA and CDR2 as SQIVND (reference sequence). The chain's CDR3 is CASNFQGAGGELFF. In DNA, the CDR3 is TGTGCCAGTAACTTTCAGGGGGCTGGCGGGGAGCTGTTTTTT.

This clonotype was recorded at least ten times. The rearrangement uses TRBV13 and TRBJ1-5; possibly TRBD1 for D (5 bases). The CDR3 contains 15 residues. With 5 bases removed from V and 6 bases from J, the gap between germline ends came to 17 bases. Germline V gene lookup returns CDR1 PRHDT and CDR2 FYEKMQ (reference sequence). The CDR3 reads CASSLRGPTGQPQHF. DNA for the CDR3: TGTGCCAGCAGCCTCCGGGGCCCTACGGGTCAGCCCCAGCATTTT.

This clonotype was picked up one time. The chain recombines TRBV5-1 with TRBJ1-5, with D uncertain. The CDR3 totals 15 residues. V was clipped by 4 bases and J by 6 bases, with 17 bases between them. Germline CDR1 SGHRS, CDR2 YFSETQ. Here the CDR3 DNA reads TGCGCCAGCAGCGTTGCGGGCGGGGTAGGTCAGCCCCAGCATTTT. Its protein is CASSVAGGVGQPQHF.

This clonotype has at least ten counts. This sequence joins TRBV5-1 and TRBJ2-3; 11 positions match TRBD2. Germline V CDR1 and CDR2: SGHRS, YFSETQ. V was clipped by 0 bases and J by 6 bases; unmatched bases: 6. The CDR3 length is 16 residues. The CDR3 reads CASSLDSGGAWDTQYF. The CDR3 nucleotides read TGCGCCAGCAGCTTGGATAGCGGGGGGGCCTGGGATACGCAGTATTTT. Filled out from reference TRBV5-1 and TRBJ2-3, the complete variable domain reads KAGVTQTPRYLIKTRGQQVTLSCSPISGHRSVSWYQQTPGQGLQFLFEYFSETQRNKGNFPGRFSGRQFSNSRSEMNVSTLELGDSALYLCASSLDSGGAWDTQYFGPGTRLTVL.

As regards this clonotype: The DNA is left out, because the CDR3 cannot be placed on it with certainty; the CDR3 is given as TCRdb lists it. The chain carries TRBV6-1 and TRBJ1-3; TRBD1 is the table's D call and was not checked against the DNA. Per the germline V gene, CDR1 is MNHNS and CDR2 is SASEGT. The length of the CDR3 is 19 amino acids, counting both ends. CDR3 amino acids: CASSELESGAFFGQGTIYF.